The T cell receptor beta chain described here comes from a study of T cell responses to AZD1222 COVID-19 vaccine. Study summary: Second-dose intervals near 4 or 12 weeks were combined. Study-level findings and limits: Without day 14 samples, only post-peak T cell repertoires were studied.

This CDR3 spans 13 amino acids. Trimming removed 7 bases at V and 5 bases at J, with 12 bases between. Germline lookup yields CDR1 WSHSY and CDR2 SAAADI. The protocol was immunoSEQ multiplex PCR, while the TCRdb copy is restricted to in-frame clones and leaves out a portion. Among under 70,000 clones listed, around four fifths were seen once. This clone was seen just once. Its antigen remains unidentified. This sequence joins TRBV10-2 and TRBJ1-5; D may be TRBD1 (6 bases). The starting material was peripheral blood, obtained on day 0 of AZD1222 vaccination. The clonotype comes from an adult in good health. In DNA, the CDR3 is TGCGCCAGCAAGCAGGGGCCGGATCAGCCCCAGCATTTT. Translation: CASKQGPDQPQHF.